This T cell receptor (beta chain) was profiled in a study of cytomegalovirus exposure and HLA in healthy donors. Worth noting for this clone: Its antigen is currently unknown.

With 4 bases clipped from V and 5 bases from J, the junction kept 9 bases outside the gene matches. CDR1 is LGHNA and CDR2 is YNFKEQ in the germline V gene. The CDR3 runs 15 residues. Findings of the study overall: TCR beta sequences reportedly predicted most subjects' HLA-A and HLA-B alleles accurately.

PCR was performed using 60 Vbeta and 13 Jbeta primers. In the authors' workflow: An analysis performed later counted 72 million or so unique TCR beta chains (approximately 12 million of them shared). Libraries were prepared by immunoSEQ multiplex PCR; TCRdb keeps only in-frame clonotypes and omits some of them. V and J calls and clone size follow that table, whereas D and trimming were derived from the DNA. The sample contains 150,000 or so clones, around 74% of which appear only once. This sequence originates from a female donor in good health and CMV-seronegative. J is TRBJ1-1 and V is TRBV4-2; TRBD1 matches 8 bases. The sample was PBMCs. The CDR3 DNA reads TGTGCCAGCAGCCTCTCCCCAGGGGGCCGGACTGAAGCTTTCTTT. Translation gives CASSLSPGGRTEAFF.